A single sample is the source of the 32 T cell receptor beta chains below, sequenced in a study of graft-versus-host responses after intestinal transplantation (dated by TCRdb to the early 2020s). The library was built by means of the immunoSEQ multiplex PCR assay. TCRdb retrieved this table from immuneACCESS and kept in-frame rearrangements only. Not all clones are present; in checked studies, unresolved V genes account for under half, and no reason is known for the remainder. A total of around 100,000 clones appear in this sample, about 90% of them only once. Around 0.95% of the sample comes from the top ten. What this sample's time point label stands for: cells obtained before transplantation from donor or recipient. No cognate antigen is known for these TCRs. This specimen was unstimulated CD4+ T cells sorted from spleen or lymph node cells, taken before transplant. These receptors all stem from a human donor who was the organ donor for an intestinal transplant.

As concerns this clone: An end of the junction does not agree with germline; a read error may underlie this. This chain connects TRBV25-1 to TRBJ1-4, with TRBD1 identical over 9 bases. The CDR3 totals 15 residues. In germline, CDR1 is MGHDK, CDR2 SYGVNS. CDR3 nucleotides: TGTGCCAGCAGTGAACCTGACAGGGGGAATGGAAAACTGTTTTTT. Protein: CASSEPDRGNGKLFF.

This clone was counted a single time. This sequence joins TRBV30 and TRBJ2-2; D call uncertain. Trimming took off 3 bases at V and 2 bases at J, with 13 bases between the two ends. Germline loops: CDR1 GTSNPN, CDR2 SVGIG (reference sequence). The CDR3 extends over 15 amino acids. The CDR3 nucleotides read TGTGCCTGGAGAATGAGGCAGGCAAACACCGGGGAGCTGTTTTTT. Amino acid sequence: CAWRMRQANTGELFF.

V usage is TRBV4-1 and J usage is TRBJ1-1; D gene uncertain. The CDR3 runs 15 residues. CDR1 is MGHRA, CDR2 YSYEKL, per germline. Trimming removed 0 bases at V and 1 base at J, with 9 bases between. CDR3 region: CASSQDVRANTEAFF. The CDR3 DNA reads as TGCGCCAGCAGCCAAGATGTTAGGGCGAACACTGAAGCTTTCTTT.

This chain uses TRBV19 with TRBJ1-1; D is unclear. The CDR3 length is 14 residues. In germline, CDR1 is LNHDA, CDR2 SQIVND (reference sequence). Trimming took 0 bases from V and 7 from J, leaving 12 bases between them. CDR3 in DNA: TGTGCCAGTAGTATAGATTTACAGTCCGGTGAAGCTTTCTTT. This codes for CASSIDLQSGEAFF.

The J gene is TRBJ2-1, the V gene TRBV5-1; 14 bases line up with TRBD2. Germline CDR1 is SGHRS and CDR2 is YFSETQ. With V trimmed by 3 bases and J by 10 bases, 0 bases remained unmatched. The CDR3 loop spans 13 amino acids. CDR3 DNA sequence: TGCGCCAGCAGCTGGACTAGCGGGGGGGAGCAGTTCTTC. It is translated as CASSWTSGGEQFF.

This chain connects TRBV7-2 to TRBJ1-2; 7 nucleotides match TRBD1. CDR3 size: 14 residues. The junction had 7 bases not matched to a gene; V was cut back by 5 bases and J by 4 bases. Looked up from germline, CDR1 is SGHTA and CDR2 is FQGNSA. CDR3 residues: CASSASGGTYGYTF. CDR3 in DNA: TGTGCCAGCAGCGCCTCAGGGGGAACCTATGGCTACACCTTC.

The chain carries TRBV4-2 and TRBJ2-2, with TRBD2 matching 8 bases. The CDR3 is 15 amino acids. J gave up 3 bases and V 6 bases, and 6 bases lay outside the gene matches. The germline V gene has CDR1 LGHNA and CDR2 YNFKEQ. CDR3 sequence: CASSLVGGDTGELFF. For the CDR3, the DNA is TGTGCCAGCAGTCTCGTCGGGGGGGACACCGGGGAGCTGTTTTTT.

This clone was seen once. The rearrangement joins TRBV5-1 to TRBJ2-1; 8 bases are shared with TRBD1. CDR3 length: 17 amino acids. Losses at the gene ends were 0 bases for V and 4 bases for J; bases not matched to a gene: 9. Per germline, CDR1 SGHRS and CDR2 YFSETQ. CDR3 coding DNA: TGCGCCAGCAGCTTGGAATCCGGGACAGGACCTTACAATGAGCAGTTCTTC. Protein product: CASSLESGTGPYNEQFF.

The chain recombines TRBV4-1 with TRBJ1-2, with D perhaps TRBD1 (5 bases). Trimming took 1 base from V and 4 from J, leaving 16 bases between them. Germline V gene lookup returns CDR1 MGHRA and CDR2 YSYEKL. The CDR3 totals 16 residues. The CDR3 region has the DNA TGCGCCAGCAGCCAAGGTACCGCGGGACGGCTCTATGGCTACACCTTC. Translating gives CASSQGTAGRLYGYTF.

In nucleotides, the CDR3 is TGCAGCGTTGATGGAGGGAGCTTACTCCCCTATGGCTACACCTTC. Amino acids: CSVDGGSLLPYGYTF. This sequence joins TRBV29-1 and TRBJ1-2; no clear D. Germline CDR1 is SQVTM and CDR2 is ANQGSEA. Between the trimmed V and J ends, which lost 3 bases and 4 bases, there was a span of 18 bases. The CDR3 totals 15 residues.

The chain has TRBV7-6 and TRBJ2-2; 7 positions agree with TRBD1. The trim removed 5 bases at V and 0 bases at J, leaving 15 bases unmatched. CDR1 SGHVS and CDR2 FNYEAQ come from the germline V gene. This CDR3 has 19 residues. The CDR3 region has the DNA TGTGCCAGCAGCCAGCAGGGACAGATGAGCCCCACGAACACCGGGGAGCTGTTTTTT. This translates into CASSQQGQMSPTNTGELFF.

For the CDR3, the DNA is TGTGCCAGCAGCTTAGCGGGGGCTGACACCGGGGAGCTGTTTTTT. It encodes CASSLAGADTGELFF. V usage is TRBV7-3 and J usage is TRBJ2-2, with TRBD2 as a possible D gene (7 bases). The CDR3 has 15 amino acids. V shed 2 bases and J shed 3 bases, with 10 bases lying between them. Per the germline V gene, CDR1 is SGHTA and CDR2 is FQGTGA.

This chain connects TRBV5-1 to TRBJ2-7; the D call may be TRBD1 or TRBD2 (6 bases each). The CDR3 has 15 residues. Germline V CDR1 and CDR2: SGHRS, YFSETQ. The V end lost 7 bases, the J end lost 7 bases, and 24 bases lay between the germline ends. The chain's CDR3 is CASAGLGGVSSEQYF. The CDR3 region has the DNA TGCGCCAGCGCCGGACTGGGGGGCGTTAGCTCGGAGCAGTACTTC. Combining the CDR3 with reference TRBV5-1 and TRBJ2-7 gives the whole variable domain KAGVTQTPRYLIKTRGQQVTLSCSPISGHRSVSWYQQTPGQGLQFLFEYFSETQRNKGNFPGRFSGRQFSNSRSEMNVSTLELGDSALYLCASAGLGGVSSEQYFGPGTRLTVT.

The chain carries TRBV19 and TRBJ2-4, with D unresolved. V lost 5 bases and J lost 1, with 15 bases in between. The CDR3 contains 16 residues. Germline V lookup: CDR1 LNHDA, CDR2 SQIVND (reference sequence). The CDR3: CASSPMTAGAKNIQYF. CDR3 coding DNA: TGTGCCAGTAGTCCCATGACCGCCGGGGCCAAAAACATTCAGTACTTC.

This clone came up a few times. V is TRBV21-1 and J is TRBJ2-3; the table's D gene call, TRBD1, was not cross checked with the DNA. TRBV21-1 is a documented pseudogene. This CDR3 contains 15 residues. CDR3 loop: CASSRRQGTTDTQYF. In DNA, the CDR3 is TGTGCCAGCAGCAGGAGACAGGGGACCACAGATACGCAGTATTTT.

This clone showed up just once. The chain joins TRBV15 to TRBJ2-3; D gene unclear. The V gene lost 1 base and the J gene lost 0 bases, with 11 bases spanning the gap. This CDR3 contains 16 residues. The V gene's germline CDR1 is LNHNV and CDR2 YYDKDF (reference sequence). The CDR3 DNA sequence: TGTGCCACCAGCAGAGGAACATCTACTAGCACAGATACGCAGTATTTT. Amino acids: CATSRGTSTSTDTQYF.

CDR3 loop: CAWRLGNTIYF. The DNA for the CDR3 is TGTGCCTGGAGGCTGGGAAACACCATATATTTT. J is TRBJ1-3 and V is TRBV30; D is undetermined. Germline assignment: CDR1 GTSNPN and CDR2 SVGIG (reference sequence). This CDR3 comprises 11 residues. The ends were cut back, 3 bases at V and 4 bases at J, with 4 bases in the middle.

CDR3 amino acids: CASSLGLADTGANVLTF. The CDR3 bases are TGTGCCAGCAGTTTGGGACTAGCGGATACTGGGGCCAACGTCCTGACTTTC. This chain links TRBV27 with TRBJ2-6; 11 positions agree with TRBD2. Unmatched junction bases numbered 3, after V lost 3 bases and J lost 2 bases. From germline, CDR1 is MNHEY and CDR2 SMNVEV (reference sequence). The length of the CDR3 is 17 residues.

V and J are TRBV4-1 and TRBJ1-2; 8 bases are a match to TRBD1. Losses at the gene ends were 4 bases for V and 3 bases for J; bases not matched to a gene: 16. Looked up from germline, CDR1 is MGHRA and CDR2 is YSYEKL. CDR3 size: 18 residues. DNA of the CDR3: TGCGCCAGCAGCCGAACTACCCCAGGTCAGGGGGCCTACTATGGCTACACCTTC. Its protein product is CASSRTTPGQGAYYGYTF.

The chain carries TRBV2 and TRBJ1-4; no definite D call. Germline loops: CDR1 SNHLY, CDR2 FYNNEI. The CDR3 loop spans 14 amino acids. V was cut by 2 bases and J by 4 bases, with 8 bases left in between. The DNA for the CDR3 is TGTGCCAGCAGTGAAATCGTCCTTAATGAAAAACTGTTTTTT. As protein: CASSEIVLNEKLFF.

The rearrangement uses TRBV5-1 and TRBJ1-2; D not resolved. CDR3 length equals 13 residues. Trimming removed 1 base at V and 7 bases at J, with 11 bases between. In germline, CDR1 is SGHRS, CDR2 YFSETQ. The CDR3 nucleotides read TGCGCCAGCAGCTTGCAACCCGAGGGTGGCTACACCTTC. It codes for CASSLQPEGGYTF.

This rearrangement joins TRBV30 to TRBJ1-2; TRBD1 is a possible D gene (5 bases). V was cut by 0 bases and J by 7 bases, with 12 bases left in between. CDR1 and CDR2 (germline): GTSNPN, SVGIG (reference sequence). This CDR3 is 13 amino acids long. The CDR3 protein is CAWSVSGQAGYTF. The CDR3 nucleotides are TGTGCCTGGAGTGTATCAGGGCAGGCTGGCTACACCTTC.

The chain carries TRBV30 and TRBJ1-2, with D tentatively TRBD1 (5 bases). Trimming pared 2 bases from V and 4 bases from J, leaving 11 bases between. CDR1 and CDR2 from the germline V gene are GTSNPN and SVGIG (reference sequence). The CDR3 length is 13 residues. The CDR3 DNA is TGTGCCTGGAGTCCAGGGAGGGCCTATGGCTACACCTTC. Translated: CAWSPGRAYGYTF.

CDR3 DNA sequence: TGTGCCAGCAGCCAAGCTTCTGGGTCTCAGCCCCAGCATTTT. Translated: CASSQASGSQPQHF. The rearrangement links TRBV16 to TRBJ1-5; D unclear. The CDR3 extends over 14 amino acids. V was pared by 2 bases and J by 6 bases, with 11 bases between. Germline V gene lookup returns CDR1 KGHSY and CDR2 FQNENV.

For the CDR3, the DNA is TGTGCCAGCAGCTTATCAGTACAGGGAAGCGGGGAGCTGTTTTTT. This gives the protein CASSLSVQGSGELFF. The chain carries TRBV7-9 and TRBJ2-2, with a weak D call TRBD1 (6 bases). V shed 2 bases and J shed 7 bases, with 14 bases lying between them. This CDR3 is built from 15 residues. Germline V lookup: CDR1 SEHNR, CDR2 FQNEAQ (reference sequence).

This chain joins TRBV13 and TRBJ1-5; D not resolved. This CDR3 is 14 amino acids long. The germline V gene has CDR1 PRHDT and CDR2 FYEKMQ (reference sequence). Between the trimmed V and J ends, which lost 3 bases and 3 bases, there was a span of 9 bases. The CDR3 DNA is TGTGCCAGCAGCTTTGGGCTGACCAATCAGCCCCAGCATTTT. Its protein product is CASSFGLTNQPQHF.

This clone was found once. The V call is TRBV19, the J call TRBJ1-1; 8 bases are shared with TRBD1. Germline values: CDR1 LNHDA, CDR2 SQIVND (reference sequence). V dropped 3 bases and J dropped 1; count of bases not matched to a gene: 7. CDR3 length: 16 amino acids. The CDR3 sequence: CASSIVTGGTNTEAFF. Here the CDR3 DNA reads TGTGCCAGTAGTATCGTCACAGGGGGTACGAACACTGAAGCTTTCTTT.

The V call is TRBV4-2, the J call TRBJ1-3; D gene unclear. Germline CDR1 is LGHNA and CDR2 is YNFKEQ. The CDR3 runs 15 residues. V was cut by 0 bases and J by 4 bases, with 10 bases left in between. The CDR3 DNA sequence: TGTGCCAGCAGCCAAGACCCAGGAGGGGGAAACACCATATATTTT. Its translation is CASSQDPGGGNTIYF.

The V call is TRBV5-1, the J call TRBJ2-1; tentative D call: TRBD1 (6 bases). The CDR3 extends over 14 amino acids. V was pared by 0 bases and J by 8 bases, with 12 bases between. Germline lookup yields CDR1 SGHRS and CDR2 YFSETQ. In nucleotides, the CDR3 is TGCGCCAGCAGCTTGGACGGGGACATCGATGAGCAGTTCTTC. Translated, it gives CASSLDGDIDEQFF.

The rearrangement links TRBV10-3 to TRBJ1-2; D call uncertain. CDR1 and CDR2 (germline): ENHRY, SYGVKD. The CDR3 sequence is 13 residues long. V was cut by 1 base and J by 5 bases, with 8 bases left in between. CDR3 loop: CAISEFMLYGYTF. As DNA, the CDR3 is TGTGCCATCAGTGAGTTTATGTTATATGGCTACACCTTC.

This rearrangement joins TRBV7-8 to TRBJ1-2; D unclear. V was shortened by 5 bases and J by 1 base, with 11 bases between the two germline ends. CDR3 size: 14 residues. Germline CDR1 and CDR2: SGHVS and FQNEAQ. The DNA of the CDR3 is TGTGCCAGCAGCGACCGACCGAGTAACTATGGCTACACCTTC. Translated, it gives CASSDRPSNYGYTF.

This chain joins TRBV5-5 and TRBJ1-2; TRBD1 agrees at 7 bases. The CDR3 consists of 14 residues. The germline CDR1 and CDR2 sequences are SGHKS and YYEKEE (reference sequence). J lost 7 bases, V lost 1 base, and 7 bases had no gene match. This chain's CDR3 is CASSLYQGVSGYTF. CDR3 sequence (DNA): TGTGCCAGCAGCTTGTACCAGGGGGTGAGTGGCTACACCTTC.